The T cell receptor (beta chain) described here comes from a study of blood T cell repertoires in COVID-19. This table comes from immunoSEQ multiplex PCR, and its TCRdb copy is limited to in-frame clones, with some not included. This table holds fewer than 250,000 clones, approximately 88% found once. CDR3 length: 12 residues. CDR1 is SGHNT and CDR2 is YYREEE in the germline V gene (reference sequence). The germline V and J ends were trimmed by 5 bases and 6 bases, with 8 bases remaining between them. The clonotype was recovered from a woman aged 25 to 39 with acute COVID-19. J is TRBJ2-2 and V is TRBV5-4; D call uncertain. Sequencing input: PBMCs or T cells enriched from blood (not recorded which). The CDR3 coding sequence is TGTGCCAGCAGTTTGTCTCCCGGGGAGCTGTTTTTT. It specifies CASSLSPGELFF.